Listed here are 6 T cell receptor beta chains from one sample, sequenced in a study of cytomegalovirus exposure and HLA in healthy donors. It was with 60 Vbeta and 13 Jbeta primers that the PCR ran. TCRdb keeps only in-frame clones here, not all; method: immunoSEQ multiplex PCR. Found here are 80,000 to 95,000 clones, 84% of them singletons; the top ten hold 5.6%. The sample was PBMCs. The source of these receptors is a woman aged 18-29 years in good health and CMV-seropositive.

The CDR3 DNA is TGTGCCTGGACTTCCGGGACAGGGGAAAAACTGTTTTTT. This gives the protein CAWTSGTGEKLFF. The chain carries TRBV30 and TRBJ1-4; 9 positions agree with TRBD1. The CDR3 sequence is 13 residues long. The germline gives CDR1 GTSNPN, CDR2 SVGIG (reference sequence). J was trimmed by 8 bases and V by 4 bases; bases with no gene match: 5.

The V and J genes are TRBV19 and TRBJ2-7; 9 bases line up with TRBD1. Germline CDR1 reads LNHDA; CDR2 reads SQIVND (reference sequence). The V gene end was trimmed by 5 bases and the J gene end by 9 bases; junction bases not matched to a gene: 8. The CDR3 sequence is 13 residues long. The DNA of the CDR3 is TGTGCCAGTAGTTCGACTGGACAGGGGCGGCAGTACTTC. Translated: CASSSTGQGRQYF.

This chain uses TRBV27 with TRBJ2-7; tentative D call: TRBD2 (6 bases). V lost 1 base, J lost 5 bases, and 12 bases lay in between. This CDR3 spans 14 amino acids. Germline V lookup: CDR1 MNHEY, CDR2 SMNVEV (reference sequence). Here the CDR3 reads CASSLLASVDEQYF. DNA of the CDR3: TGTGCCAGCAGTTTATTGGCTAGCGTAGACGAGCAGTACTTC.

This clone came up once. The rearrangement links TRBV9 to TRBJ1-3; 7 nucleotides align to TRBD1. The CDR3 spans 18 residues. The J segment lost 0 bases and the V segment lost 8 bases, leaving 17 bases of the junction unmatched. CDR1 is SGDLS, CDR2 YYNGEE, per germline. CDR3 loop: CASLGGPGTDLSGNTIYF. For the CDR3, the DNA is TGTGCCAGTTTGGGGGGTCCCGGGACAGATCTCTCTGGAAACACCATATATTTT.

The chain recombines TRBV6-1 with TRBJ2-5; D is undetermined. Per germline, CDR1 MNHNS and CDR2 SASEGT. This CDR3 spans 13 amino acids. V was trimmed by 1 base and J by 3 bases, leaving 6 bases between them. The CDR3 sequence is CASSEGGKETQYF. For the CDR3, the DNA is TGTGCCAGCAGTGAAGGCGGTAAAGAGACCCAGTACTTC.

Only a few counts were recorded for this clone. V gene TRBV6-1 combines with J gene TRBJ2-7; no clear D gene. The CDR3 has 13 amino acids. The germline CDR1 and CDR2 sequences are MNHNS and SASEGT. V was trimmed by 7 bases and J by 3 bases, leaving 13 bases between them. The DNA for the CDR3 is TGTGCCAGCACCGTGAACTTGTACTACGAGCAGTACTTC. This encodes CASTVNLYYEQYF.